This T cell receptor beta chain stems from a study of blood T cell repertoires in COVID-19. Only in-frame clones appear in the TCRdb table, and some are missing; sequencing was by immunoSEQ multiplex PCR. The table shows about 410,000 clones, with roughly 89% occurring only once. Germline-derived CDR1 and CDR2 are MNHNY and SVGAGI (reference sequence). CDR3 length: 16 amino acids. Losses at the gene ends were 5 bases for V and 2 bases for J; bases not matched to a gene: 7. This clone was recorded a few times. Sequencing was carried out using peripheral blood. The clonotype was recovered from a woman between 25 and 40 years old with active or convalescent COVID-19. The V call is TRBV6-6, the J call TRBJ1-5; 9 positions match TRBD1. In DNA, the CDR3 is TGTGCCAGCAGTCGAGGACAGGGGAATGGCAATCAGCCCCAGCATTTT. It yields the protein CASSRGQGNGNQPQHF.